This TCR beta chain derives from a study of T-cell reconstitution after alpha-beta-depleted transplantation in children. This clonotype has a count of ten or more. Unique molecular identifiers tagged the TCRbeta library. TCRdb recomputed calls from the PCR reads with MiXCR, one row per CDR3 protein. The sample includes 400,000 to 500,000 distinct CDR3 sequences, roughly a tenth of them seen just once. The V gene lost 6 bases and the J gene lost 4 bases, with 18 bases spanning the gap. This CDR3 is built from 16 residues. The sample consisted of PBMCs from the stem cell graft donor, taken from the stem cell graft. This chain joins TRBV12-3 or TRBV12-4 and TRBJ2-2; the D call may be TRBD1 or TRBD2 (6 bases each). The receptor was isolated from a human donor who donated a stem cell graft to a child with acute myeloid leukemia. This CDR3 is CASRATSGASTGELFF. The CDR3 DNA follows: TGTGCCAGCAGGGCTACCTCGGGGGCGAGCACCGGGGAGCTGTTTTTT.